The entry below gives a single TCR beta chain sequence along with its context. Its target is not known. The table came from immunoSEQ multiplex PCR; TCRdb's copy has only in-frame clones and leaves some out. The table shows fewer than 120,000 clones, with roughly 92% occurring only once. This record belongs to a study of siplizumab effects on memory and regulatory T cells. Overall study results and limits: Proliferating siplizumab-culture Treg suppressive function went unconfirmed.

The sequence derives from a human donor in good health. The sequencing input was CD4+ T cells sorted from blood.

In nucleotides, the CDR3 is TGTGCCAGCAGTTACTCTGCGTTCGCAAGCTCCTACGAGCAGTACTTC. Its protein is CASSYSAFASSYEQYF. The V and J genes are TRBV6-6 and TRBJ2-7; D remains ambiguous. The ends were cut back, 0 bases at V and 0 bases at J, with 12 bases in the middle. Germline CDR1 reads MNHNY; CDR2 reads SVGAGI (reference sequence). The CDR3 totals 16 residues.